This TCR beta chain was captured in a study of blood T cell repertoires in COVID-19. Seattle enrolled patients during active infection and tracked them longitudinally. Sequenced by immunoSEQ multiplex PCR; TCRdb stores in-frame clones only, minus some. The repertoire holds 100,000 to 150,000 clones, with 60% to 80% as singletons. This clone came up a few times. The specimen was peripheral blood. The sequence came from a man aged 80 or over with COVID-19, enrolled during active disease.

The chain's CDR3 is CASLPTTSGRETQYF. The CDR3 DNA sequence: TGCGCCAGCCTCCCAACGACTAGCGGGAGAGAGACCCAGTACTTC. This sequence joins TRBV10-2 and TRBJ2-5; 12 nucleotides agree with TRBD2. The CDR3 consists of 15 residues. V was pared by 8 bases and J by 4 bases, with 8 bases of the junction left unmatched. Germline CDR1 is WSHSY and CDR2 is SAAADI.